This passage covers 23 T cell receptor beta chains from one sample sequenced in a study of regulatory T cells in long-lasting Graves disease. Specified time point: newly diagnosed GD, antithyroid drugs for less than 3 months. PBMCs provided the RNA from which the TCR library was made. The authors built TCR beta libraries using iRepertoire HTBI primers and Arm-PCR of CDR3 regions. MiXCR, run by TCRdb on the multiplex PCR reads, gives a single entry per CDR3 protein. The sample carries 450,000 to 600,000 distinct CDR3 sequences, 15% to 20% recorded once. The same data also went into a second study, on T cells in Graves' hyperthyroidism and ophthalmopathy.

The sample in question was peripheral blood mononuclear cells (PBMCs), obtained at new diagnosis, from a patient treated with antithyroid drugs. These TCRs come from a man in his forties or fifties with Graves disease.

This clonotype occurred many times. The chain carries TRBV5-1 and TRBJ2-2, with D possibly TRBD1 on 6 matching bases. This CDR3 is built from 18 residues. Germline-derived CDR1 and CDR2 are SGHRS and YFSETQ. V was cut by 0 bases and J by 8 bases, with 23 bases left in between. CDR3 loop: CASSLDGQLTVGRGELFF. The CDR3 nucleotides are TGCGCCAGCAGCTTGGATGGACAGCTCACCGTAGGGCGGGGGGAGCTGTTTTTT.

Comments on this clonotype: The conserved phenylalanine or tryptophan normally closing the CDR3 is absent here, so this likely arose from a read error. The genes are TRBV11-3 and TRBJ2-4; TRBD1 is a possible D gene (5 bases). From germline, CDR1 is SGHNT and CDR2 YENEEA. With 2 bases removed from V and 0 bases from J, the gap between germline ends came to 11 bases. CDR3 size: 16 residues. The DNA for the CDR3 is TGTGCCAGCAGCTTATTTGACAGCTTAGCCAAAAACATTCAGTACTCC. It yields the protein CASSLFDSLAKNIQYS.

This clonotype was seen repeatedly, ten times or more. The V call is TRBV30, the J call TRBJ2-2; 11 bases align to TRBD2. CDR1 and CDR2 (germline): GTSNPN, SVGIG (reference sequence). With V trimmed by 4 bases and J by 5 bases, 3 bases remained unmatched. The CDR3 extends over 14 amino acids. In DNA form, the CDR3 reads TGTGCCTGGAAACTAGCGGGAGATACCGGGGAGCTGTTTTTT. This sequence encodes CAWKLAGDTGELFF. The full variable domain, with the rest looked up from reference TRBV30 and TRBJ2-2, is SQTIHQWPATLVQPVGSPLSLECTVEGTSNPNLYWYRQAAGRGLQLLFYSVGIGQISSEVPQNLSASRPQDRQFILSSKKLLLSDSGFYLCAWKLAGDTGELFFGEGSRLTVL.

This clonotype was counted ten times or more. V gene TRBV12-3 or TRBV12-4 combines with J gene TRBJ2-3, with TRBD2 matching 15 bases. The CDR3 totals 15 residues. V lost 5 bases to trimming and J lost 7 bases; unmatched junction nucleotides: 4. The CDR3 bases are TGTGCCAGCAGTGTCGGACTAGCGGGAGGGTATACGCAGTATTTT. Encoded protein: CASSVGLAGGYTQYF.

This clonotype turned up a few times. This chain links TRBV12-3 or TRBV12-4 with TRBJ2-2; D is perhaps TRBD1 or TRBD2 (5 bases each). Trimming stripped 6 bases from V and 10 bases from J, with 24 bases between. The length of the CDR3 is 16 residues. The CDR3 DNA reads as TGTGCCAGCAGCCTCCCCGGGACCTCCCCACCGCCGGAGCTGTTTTTT. Its protein is CASSLPGTSPPPELFF.

The rearrangement uses TRBV19 and TRBJ1-5; D is possibly TRBD1 (5 bases). Germline V gene lookup returns CDR1 LNHDA and CDR2 SQIVND (reference sequence). The CDR3 has 14 amino acids. Between the trimmed V and J ends, which lost 3 bases and 7 bases, there was a span of 13 bases. The CDR3 nucleotides read TGTGCCAGTAGTATGGCAGGGTTAGGGCAGCCCCAGCATTTT. It codes for CASSMAGLGQPQHF.

The J gene is TRBJ2-1, the V gene TRBV19; D might be TRBD1 (5 bases). Germline values: CDR1 LNHDA, CDR2 SQIVND (reference sequence). CDR3 size: 15 residues. V was shortened by 7 bases and J by 7 bases, with 20 bases between the two germline ends. CDR3 protein: CASKLGGAPRNEQFF. The CDR3 DNA reads as TGTGCCAGTAAACTGGGTGGGGCCCCGAGGAATGAGCAGTTCTTC.

This clonotype was found many times. This chain joins TRBV20-1 and TRBJ2-1, with D uncertain. The germline CDR1 and CDR2 sequences are DFQATT and SNEGSKA (reference sequence). V lost 2 bases and J lost 6, with 17 bases in between. The CDR3 has 15 residues. CDR3 residues: CSARNIVGNSNEQFF. CDR3 coding DNA: TGCAGTGCTAGAAATATAGTGGGGAATAGCAATGAGCAGTTCTTC.

This clonotype was picked up a small number of times. The rearrangement links TRBV9 to TRBJ1-4; D uncertain. Germline V gene lookup returns CDR1 SGDLS and CDR2 YYNGEE. Trimming took 5 bases from V and 8 from J, leaving 19 bases between them. CDR3 length equals 15 residues. For the CDR3, the DNA is TGTGCCAGCAGTAGAGGCTGGGAAACTCGAGAAAAACTGTTTTTT. This gives the protein CASSRGWETREKLFF.

This clonotype was recorded at least ten times. CDR3 DNA: TGTGCCAGCAGTTTAAGGCTAGCGGAGTACACAGATACGCAGTATTTT. Protein sequence: CASSLRLAEYTDTQYF. This sequence joins TRBV12-3 or TRBV12-4 and TRBJ2-3; 7 positions agree with TRBD2. Unmatched junction bases numbered 7, after V lost 2 bases and J lost 2 bases. This CDR3 region has 16 residues.

This clonotype has a handful of counts. V is TRBV10-3 and J is TRBJ2-7; 8 nucleotides match TRBD1. V shed 7 bases and J 4 bases; nucleotides not matched to a gene: 6. The CDR3 spans 13 residues. Germline CDR1 reads ENHRY; CDR2 reads SYGVKD. The DNA for the CDR3 is TGTGCCATCAACACAGGGGGTTCTTACGAGCAGTACTTC. Residues: CAINTGGSYEQYF.

This clonotype was found many times. The chain is built from TRBV11-3 and TRBJ2-7; D perhaps matches TRBD1 (6 bases). The V gene's germline CDR1 is SGHNT and CDR2 YENEEA. The V and J ends lost 0 bases and 4 bases respectively, with 16 bases between them. The CDR3 runs 16 residues. The CDR3 coding sequence is TGTGCCAGCAGCTTAGATCTACAGGGAACGCGTTACGAGCAGTACTTC. Translating it yields CASSLDLQGTRYEQYF.

This clonotype was found many times. The V call is TRBV7-8, the J call TRBJ2-1, with D tentatively TRBD1 (6 bases). V was shortened by 5 bases and J by 7 bases, with 21 bases between the two germline ends. CDR3 length equals 16 residues. From germline, CDR1 is SGHVS and CDR2 FQNEAQ. CDR3 loop: CASSRSTGRSFNEQFF. Written as DNA, the CDR3 is TGTGCCAGCAGCCGATCGACAGGCCGGTCATTTAATGAGCAGTTCTTC.

This clonotype was observed at least ten times. The chain employs TRBV9 and TRBJ2-1, with D perhaps TRBD2 (6 bases). Germline CDR1 and CDR2: SGDLS and YYNGEE. Trimming removed 0 bases from V and 7 bases from J, with 14 bases in between. This CDR3 comprises 15 residues. The CDR3 region has the DNA TGTGCCAGCAGCGTAGGCGCTAGCGAACGGAATGAGCAGTTCTTC. The encoded protein is CASSVGASERNEQFF.

J is TRBJ1-5 and V is TRBV27, with TRBD1 matching 10 bases. V was clipped by 5 bases and J by 2 bases; unmatched bases: 15. CDR1 is MNHEY, CDR2 SMNVEV, per germline (reference sequence). This CDR3 is 19 amino acids long. In DNA, the CDR3 is TGTGCCAGCAGTGAAGGACCGGGACAGGGGTGGTTTGGCAATCAGCCCCAGCATTTT. Translation: CASSEGPGQGWFGNQPQHF.

This clonotype appeared many times. The chain links TRBV20-1 to TRBJ2-5, with 12 nucleotides matching TRBD2. Per the germline V gene, CDR1 is DFQATT and CDR2 is SNEGSKA (reference sequence). V dropped 6 bases and J dropped 7; count of bases not matched to a gene: 9. The CDR3 is 14 amino acids. CDR3 in DNA: TGCAGTGCCTCGACTAGCGGGGGCTCAGGGACCCAGTACTTC. Residues: CSASTSGGSGTQYF.

This clonotype appeared many times. The gene calls are TRBV19 and TRBJ2-1; weak D call: TRBD1 (6 bases). V lost 3 bases and J lost 4, with 22 bases in between. Germline CDR1 is LNHDA and CDR2 is SQIVND (reference sequence). The CDR3 covers 18 residues. Written as DNA, the CDR3 is TGTGCCAGTAGTATCGACCCCGGGACACCCGGACTGTACAATGAGCAGTTCTTC. This translates into CASSIDPGTPGLYNEQFF. The variable domain in full, with the rest retrieved from reference TRBV19 and TRBJ2-1, is DGGITQSPKYLFRKEGQNVTLSCEQNLNHDAMYWYRQDPGQGLRLIYYSQIVNDFQKGDIAEGYSVSREKKESFPLTVTSAQKNPTAFYLCASSIDPGTPGLYNEQFFGPGTRLTVL.

This clonotype has ten or more counts. The V and J genes are TRBV12-3 or TRBV12-4 and TRBJ1-1; TRBD1 might be the D (6 bases). The length of the CDR3 is 14 residues. V was clipped by 6 bases and J by 4 bases, with 15 bases between them. The CDR3 loop is CASSPTGMGTEAFF. The DNA for the CDR3 is TGTGCCAGCAGCCCAACAGGGATGGGCACTGAAGCTTTCTTT.

V usage is TRBV7-8 and J usage is TRBJ1-5; TRBD1 is a possible D gene (6 bases). The CDR3 covers 16 residues. Germline V gene lookup returns CDR1 SGHVS and CDR2 FQNEAQ. Between the trimmed V and J ends, which lost 5 bases and 4 bases, there was a span of 18 bases. In DNA form, the CDR3 reads TGTGCCAGCAGCCAGCACTCGACAGGTTTGAATCAGCCCCAGCATTTT. The encoded protein is CASSQHSTGLNQPQHF.

This clonotype was picked up one time. The J gene is TRBJ2-2, the V gene TRBV28; 12 bases agree with TRBD1. Germline-derived CDR1 and CDR2 are MDHEN and SYDVKM. Losses at the gene ends were 6 bases for V and 8 bases for J; bases not matched to a gene: 7. This CDR3 is built from 15 residues. CDR3 sequence: CASRWGQGASGELFF. CDR3 DNA sequence: TGTGCCAGCAGGTGGGGACAGGGGGCATCGGGGGAGCTGTTTTTT.

This clonotype was picked up many times. V and J are TRBV11-2 and TRBJ2-5; 8 nucleotides align to TRBD2. Looked up from germline, CDR1 is SGHAT and CDR2 is FQNNGV. Trimming at V came to 5 bases and at J to 5 bases, leaving 16 bases not matched to a gene. The length of the CDR3 is 17 residues. Here the CDR3 reads CASSPDGGRNYGETQYF. CDR3 sequence (DNA): TGTGCCAGCAGCCCCGATGGCGGGAGGAACTATGGGGAGACCCAGTACTTC.

Many counts were recorded for this clonotype. The rearrangement uses TRBV11-2 and TRBJ2-7; D might be TRBD1 (6 bases). V was trimmed by 5 bases and J by 5 bases, leaving 10 bases between them. The CDR3 is 12 residues long. Germline V gives CDR1 SGHAT, CDR2 FQNNGV. CDR3 DNA: TGTGCCAGCAGCCATGGGACAAACGAGCAGTACTTC. Translated, it gives CASSHGTNEQYF.

As to this clonotype: A much larger clone differs by one base, so this may be a read error. The chain is built from TRBV6-1 and TRBJ2-1; TRBD2 matches at 11 bases. Trimming removed 6 bases from V and 9 bases from J; junction bases left unmatched: 13. Germline lookup yields CDR1 MNHNS and CDR2 SASEGT. This CDR3 is built from 16 residues. The CDR3 loop is CASRERLAGIVSEQFF. For the CDR3, the DNA is TGTGCCAGCAGGGAACGACTAGCGGGAATCGTCAGTGAGCAGTTCTTC.